This T cell receptor beta chain was captured by sequencing in a study of T cells after posttransplantation cyclophosphamide (dated by TCRdb to the mid-2010s). Notes on the research overall: Using TRB sequencing, the study followed how the T cell repertoire rebuilt after myeloablative bone marrow transplantation with posttransplantation cyclophosphamide given as GVHD prophylaxis. Up to about 3 additional blood samples from 2 to 5.2 years after transplant were also TRB-sequenced in 3 patients, as was pretransplant blood from 4 patients. Public TRB sequences were compared against a database of over 3,000 sequences linked to responses to pathogens, tumor antigens, self-antigens and alloantigens. Samples from some 40 PTCy-treated patients, along with samples from roughly 15 of their related bone marrow donors, underwent antigen receptor sequencing. Blood from all 34 PTCy patients with 1-year posttransplant specimens was subjected to TRB sequencing. Because TRA and TRB clonality correlated tightly in eight or nine samples, later TCR analyses were limited to TRB.

TRB sequencing used genomic DNA with the immunoSEQ assay at survey resolution or the hsTCRB kit. The authors' pipeline ran thus. The immunoSEQ software was used for initial read processing, and the LymphoSeq R package was used for repertoire analyses. For each TRB dataset, clonality was calculated as 1 minus normalized Shannon entropy, and the Gini coefficient was computed as well. To infer phenotypes in unsorted samples, TRB sequences from sorted subsets of the recipient or donor were mapped onto the unsorted samples of the same recipient. Not all clones reach the TCRdb copy of this immuneACCESS table, which keeps in-frame sequences only. Checked studies attribute under half of the gap to unresolved V genes and leave the rest unexplained. The V and J calls and the clone size are those of that table, but D and trimming were determined from the DNA. This sample was tabulated with roughly 16,000 clones, among which there are no singletons. 0.45% to 0.65% of the sample is in the top ten clones.

Study-level results and caveats: At 1-2 months, donor-recipient similarity was low but rose over the first year, and the later blood repertoires were often dominated by donor CD8+ memory clones. Across 45 patients, recipient CMV seropositivity and CMV reactivation were highly associated with TRB clonality; PTCy diversity was similar to CNI/methotrexate controls. The TRB repertoires of T cells infiltrating skin or GI tract showed only limited overlap with the TRB repertoires of T cells in blood.

There are many counts of this clone. This receptor's antigen is unknown. No base-level quality is on record; no much larger clone is a single base apart. Reading the label with the study, this specimen's treatment or condition is: high-dose cyclophosphamide on days +3 and +4 as single-agent GVHD prophylaxis. For conditioning, the PTCy patients got busulfan and fludarabine, then a related or unrelated marrow graft, followed by cyclophosphamide on days +3 and +4. PTCy-treated patients came from a prospective multi-institutional clinical trial. Peripheral blood and bone marrow mononuclear cells were isolated by Ficoll-Hypaque density centrifugation and were cryopreserved. This clonotype was obtained from a female patient in her 30s who received an allogeneic stem cell transplant from a related donor, was CMV-positive, and had no GVHD. In transplant recipients, some T cells may be of donor rather than host origin. The sequencing used PBMCs, collected after allogeneic stem cell transplant with posttransplant cyclophosphamide.

The CDR3 sequence is CASSLDESAGGYTF. The sequenced DNA is TGTGCCAGCAGCTTAGATGAAAGTGCAGGGGGCTACACCTTC. Recombination connected TRBV7-9 to TRBJ1-2, with a weak D call of TRBD1 (5 bases match). Reading the germline V gene (reference sequence) gives CDR1 SEHNR and CDR2 FQNEAQ. Trimming costs V 1 base and J 8 bases, and their ends lie 14 bases apart. The CDR3 starts with the cysteine, ends with the phenylalanine, and has 14 residues. Only the CDR3 DNA stays, 42 bases, in frame from base 1. Reference TRBV7-9 and TRBJ1-2 genes cover what lies past the CDR3, so the full variable domain is DTGVSQNPRHKITKRGQNVTFRCDPISEHNRLYWYRQTLGQGPEFLTYFQNEAQLEKSRLLSDRFSAERPKGSFSTLEIQRTEQGDSAMYLCASSLDESAGGYTFGSGTRLTVV.